The clone carrying this TCR beta chain was counted a few times. This entry belongs to a study of patients and donors after allogeneic stem cell transplantation. The CDR3 loop spans 14 amino acids. Germline loops: CDR1 SGHDN, CDR2 FVKESK. V was clipped by 4 bases and J by 1 base, with 11 bases between them. TCRdb ran MiXCR on the RT-PCR reads and lists one entry per CDR3 protein. The sample records about 400,000 distinct CDR3 sequences, 16% being singletons. This TCR was sampled from a human donor who was either an allogeneic HSCT recipient or a stem cell or donor lymphocyte infusion donor (not recorded which). It is not recorded whose cells these are; they may come from a transplant donor. V gene TRBV14 combines with J gene TRBJ2-7; D gene unclear. The specimen was blood, either unsorted or a sorted T cell fraction (not recorded which). This CDR3 reads CASSLIAASYEQYF. In DNA, the CDR3 is TGTGCCAGCAGCCTAATAGCAGCTTCCTACGAGCAGTACTTC.